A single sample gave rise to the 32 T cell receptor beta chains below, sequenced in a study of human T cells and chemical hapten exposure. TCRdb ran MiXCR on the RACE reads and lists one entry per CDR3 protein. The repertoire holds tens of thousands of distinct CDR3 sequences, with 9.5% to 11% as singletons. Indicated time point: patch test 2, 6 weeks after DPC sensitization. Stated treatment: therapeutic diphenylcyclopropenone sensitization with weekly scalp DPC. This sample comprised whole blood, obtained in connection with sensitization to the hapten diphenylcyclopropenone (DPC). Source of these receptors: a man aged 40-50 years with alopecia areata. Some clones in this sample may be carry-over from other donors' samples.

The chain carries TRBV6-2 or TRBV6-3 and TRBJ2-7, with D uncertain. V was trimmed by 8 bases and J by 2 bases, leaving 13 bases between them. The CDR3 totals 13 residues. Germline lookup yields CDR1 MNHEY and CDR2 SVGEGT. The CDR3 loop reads CASRMNGPYEQYF. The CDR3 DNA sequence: TGTGCCAGCCGAATGAACGGCCCCTACGAGCAGTACTTC.

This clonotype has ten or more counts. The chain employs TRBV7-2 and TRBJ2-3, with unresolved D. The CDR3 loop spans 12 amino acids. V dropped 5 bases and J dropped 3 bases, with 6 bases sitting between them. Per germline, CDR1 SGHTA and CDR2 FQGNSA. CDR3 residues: CASSRFTDTQYF. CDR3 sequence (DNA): TGTGCCAGCAGCCGATTTACAGATACGCAGTATTTT.

DNA for the CDR3: TGCGCCAGCAGCCCCGTCAGGGCCCGCTCCTACAATGAGCAGTTCTTC. Protein product: CASSPVRARSYNEQFF. The V call is TRBV5-1, the J call TRBJ2-1; D is perhaps TRBD1 (5 bases). The CDR3 is 16 residues long. Germline V gene data show CDR1 as SGHRS and CDR2 as YFSETQ. V lost 4 bases and J 0 bases, leaving 14 bases between the germline ends.

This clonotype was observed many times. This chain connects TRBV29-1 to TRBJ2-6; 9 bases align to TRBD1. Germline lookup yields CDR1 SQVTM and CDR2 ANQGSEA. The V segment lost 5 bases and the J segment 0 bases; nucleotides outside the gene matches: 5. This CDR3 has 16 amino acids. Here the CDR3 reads CSVSGQGSSGANVLTF. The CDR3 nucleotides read TGCAGCGTTTCCGGACAGGGGAGCTCTGGGGCCAACGTCCTGACTTTC. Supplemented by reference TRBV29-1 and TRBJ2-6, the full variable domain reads SAVISQKPSRDICQRGTSLTIQCQVDSQVTMMFWYRQQPGQSLTLIATANQGSEATYESGFVIDKFPISRPNLTFSTLTVSNMSPEDSSIYLCSVSGQGSSGANVLTFGAGSRLTVL.

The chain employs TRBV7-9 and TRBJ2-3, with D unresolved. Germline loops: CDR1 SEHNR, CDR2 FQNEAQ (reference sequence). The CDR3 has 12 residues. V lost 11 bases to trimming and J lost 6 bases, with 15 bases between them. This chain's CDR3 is CALAPPRDTQYF. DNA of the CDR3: TGTGCCTTGGCGCCCCCGAGGGATACGCAGTATTTT.

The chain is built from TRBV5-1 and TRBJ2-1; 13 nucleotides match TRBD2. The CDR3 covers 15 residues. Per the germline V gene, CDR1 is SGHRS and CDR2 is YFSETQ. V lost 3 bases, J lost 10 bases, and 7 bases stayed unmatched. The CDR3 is CASSSLAGGGLEQFF. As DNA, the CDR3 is TGCGCCAGCAGCTCACTAGCGGGAGGGGGCCTAGAGCAGTTCTTC.

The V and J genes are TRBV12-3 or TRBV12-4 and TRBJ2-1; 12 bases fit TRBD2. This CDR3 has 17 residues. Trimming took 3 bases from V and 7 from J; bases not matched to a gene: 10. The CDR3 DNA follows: TGTGCCAGCAGTTTCTCTCCGGGACTAGCGGGTACGAATGAGCAGTTCTTC. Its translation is CASSFSPGLAGTNEQFF.

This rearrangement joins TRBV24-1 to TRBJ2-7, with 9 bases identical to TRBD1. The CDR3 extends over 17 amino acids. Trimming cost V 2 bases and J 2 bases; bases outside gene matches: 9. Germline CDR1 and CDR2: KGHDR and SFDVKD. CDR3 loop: CATSDSYRDRATYEQYV. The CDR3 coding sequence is TGTGCCACCAGTGATTCTTACCGGGACAGGGCTACCTACGAGCAGTACGTC.

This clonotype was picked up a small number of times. The DNA for the CDR3 is TGCAGCGTTGAAATCCCCGGGAGGACCTACAATGAGCAGTTCTTC. Encoded protein: CSVEIPGRTYNEQFF. The rearrangement uses TRBV29-1 and TRBJ2-1, with TRBD2 matching over 7 bases. Germline assignment: CDR1 SQVTM and CDR2 ANQGSEA. The CDR3 spans 15 residues. V lost 2 bases to trimming and J lost 2 bases; unmatched junction nucleotides: 6.

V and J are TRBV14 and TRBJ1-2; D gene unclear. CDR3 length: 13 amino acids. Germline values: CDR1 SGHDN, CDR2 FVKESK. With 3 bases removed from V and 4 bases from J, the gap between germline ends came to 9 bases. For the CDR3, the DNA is TGTGCCAGCAGCCATGACGGGATCTATGGCTACACCTTC. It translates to CASSHDGIYGYTF. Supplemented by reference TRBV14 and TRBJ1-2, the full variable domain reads EAGVTQFPSHSVIEKGQTVTLRCDPISGHDNLYWYRRVMGKEIKFLLHFVKESKQDESGMPNNRFLAERTGGTYSTLKVQPAELEDSGVYFCASSHDGIYGYTFGSGTRLTVV.

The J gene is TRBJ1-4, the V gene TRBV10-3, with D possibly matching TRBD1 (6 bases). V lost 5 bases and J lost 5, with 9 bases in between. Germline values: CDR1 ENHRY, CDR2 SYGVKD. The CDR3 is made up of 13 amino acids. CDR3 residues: CAISRTENEKLFF. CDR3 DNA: TGTGCCATCAGTAGGACAGAAAATGAAAAACTGTTTTTT.

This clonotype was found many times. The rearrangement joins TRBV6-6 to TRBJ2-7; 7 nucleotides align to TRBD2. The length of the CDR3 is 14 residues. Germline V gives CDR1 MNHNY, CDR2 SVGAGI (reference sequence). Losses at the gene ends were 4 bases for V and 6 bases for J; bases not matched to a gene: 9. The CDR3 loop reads CASSSGELAGEQYV. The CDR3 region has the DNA TGTGCCAGCAGTTCCGGGGAGTTAGCGGGCGAGCAGTACGTC.

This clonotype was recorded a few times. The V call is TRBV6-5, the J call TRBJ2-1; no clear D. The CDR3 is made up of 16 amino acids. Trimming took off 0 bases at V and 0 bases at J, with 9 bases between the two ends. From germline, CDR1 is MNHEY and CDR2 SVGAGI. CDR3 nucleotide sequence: TGTGCCAGCAGTTACTCGGGTCTAAACTCCTACAATGAGCAGTTCTTC. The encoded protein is CASSYSGLNSYNEQFF.

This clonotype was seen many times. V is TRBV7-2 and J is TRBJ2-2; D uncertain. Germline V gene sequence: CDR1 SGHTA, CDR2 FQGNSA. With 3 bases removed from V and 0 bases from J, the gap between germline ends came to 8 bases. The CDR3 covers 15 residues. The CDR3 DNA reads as TGTGCCAGCAGCTTCGGTCCAGCGAACACCGGGGAGCTGTTTTTT. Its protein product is CASSFGPANTGELFF.

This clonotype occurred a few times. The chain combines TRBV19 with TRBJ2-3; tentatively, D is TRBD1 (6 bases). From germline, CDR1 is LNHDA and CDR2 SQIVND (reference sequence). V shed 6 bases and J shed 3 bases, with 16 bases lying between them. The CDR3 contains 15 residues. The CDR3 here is CASSDTGRRTDTQYF. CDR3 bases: TGTGCCAGTAGCGATACAGGGCGGAGGACAGATACGCAGTATTTT.

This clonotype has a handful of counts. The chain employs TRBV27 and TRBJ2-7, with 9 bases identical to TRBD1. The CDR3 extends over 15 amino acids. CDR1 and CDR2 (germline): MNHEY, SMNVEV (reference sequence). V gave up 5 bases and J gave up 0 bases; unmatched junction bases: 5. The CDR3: CASSPGTGISYEQYV. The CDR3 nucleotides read TGTGCCAGCAGTCCGGGGACAGGGATCTCCTACGAGCAGTACGTC.

The CDR3 region is CASSPDYKETQYF. Written as DNA, the CDR3 is TGTGCCAGCAGCCCCGATTATAAAGAGACCCAGTACTTC. The rearrangement links TRBV4-2 to TRBJ2-5; D gene ambiguous. Germline V CDR1 and CDR2: LGHNA, YNFKEQ. CDR3 length equals 13 residues. V was trimmed by 4 bases and J by 3 bases, leaving 9 bases between them.

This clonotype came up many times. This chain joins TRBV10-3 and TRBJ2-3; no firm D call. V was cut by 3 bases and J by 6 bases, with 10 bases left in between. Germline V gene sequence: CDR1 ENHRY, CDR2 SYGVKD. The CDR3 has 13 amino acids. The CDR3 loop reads CAISDLTLDTQYF. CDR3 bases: TGTGCCATCAGTGATCTTACTCTGGATACGCAGTATTTT.

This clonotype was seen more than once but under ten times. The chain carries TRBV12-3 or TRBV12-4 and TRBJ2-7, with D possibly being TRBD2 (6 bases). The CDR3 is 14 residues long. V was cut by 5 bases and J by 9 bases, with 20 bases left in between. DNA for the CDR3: TGTGCCAGCAGTCCTCATGACGGGACTTTCGGGCAGTACGTC. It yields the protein CASSPHDGTFGQYV.

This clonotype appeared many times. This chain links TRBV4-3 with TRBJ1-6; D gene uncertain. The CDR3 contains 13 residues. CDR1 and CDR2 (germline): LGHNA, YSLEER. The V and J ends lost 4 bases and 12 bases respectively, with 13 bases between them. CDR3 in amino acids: CASSPSGVLPLHF. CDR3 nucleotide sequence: TGCGCCAGCAGCCCCTCCGGTGTATTACCCCTCCACTTT.

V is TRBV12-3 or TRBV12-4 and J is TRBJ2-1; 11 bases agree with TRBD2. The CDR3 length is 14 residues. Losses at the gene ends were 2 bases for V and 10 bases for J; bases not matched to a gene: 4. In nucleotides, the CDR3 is TGTGCCAGCAGTTTATTAGCGGGAGGGAACGAGCAGTTCTTC. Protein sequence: CASSLLAGGNEQFF.

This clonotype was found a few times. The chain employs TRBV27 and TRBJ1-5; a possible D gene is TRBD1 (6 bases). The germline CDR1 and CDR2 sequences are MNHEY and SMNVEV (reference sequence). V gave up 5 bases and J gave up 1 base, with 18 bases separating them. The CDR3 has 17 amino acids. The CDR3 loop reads CASSLRGNRASNQPQHF. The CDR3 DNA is TGTGCCAGCAGTCTCCGGGGTAACAGGGCCAGCAATCAGCCCCAGCATTTT.

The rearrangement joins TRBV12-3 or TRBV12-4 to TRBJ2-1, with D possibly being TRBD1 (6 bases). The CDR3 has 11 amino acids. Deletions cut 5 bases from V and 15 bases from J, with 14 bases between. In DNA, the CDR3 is TGTGCCAGCAGTCCCGGGACATATTTGTTCTTC. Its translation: CASSPGTYLFF.

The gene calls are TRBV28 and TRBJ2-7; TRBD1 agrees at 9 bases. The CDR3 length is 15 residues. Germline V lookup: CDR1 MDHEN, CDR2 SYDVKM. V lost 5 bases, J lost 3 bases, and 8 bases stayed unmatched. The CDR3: CASSPPGQGYYEQYF. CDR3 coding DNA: TGTGCCAGCAGTCCCCCGGGACAGGGTTACTACGAGCAGTACTTC.

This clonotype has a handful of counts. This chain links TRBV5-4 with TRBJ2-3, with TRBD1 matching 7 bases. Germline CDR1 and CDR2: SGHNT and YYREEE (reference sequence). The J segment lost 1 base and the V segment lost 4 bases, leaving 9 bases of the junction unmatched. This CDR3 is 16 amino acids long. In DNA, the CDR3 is TGTGCCAGCAGCAGAAGACAGGGTGAAGGCACAGATACGCAGTATTTT. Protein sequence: CASSRRQGEGTDTQYF. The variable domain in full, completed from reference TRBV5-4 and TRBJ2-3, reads ETGVTQSPTHLIKTRGQQVTLRCSSQSGHNTVSWYQQALGQGPQFIFQYYREEENGRGNFPPRFSGLQFPNYSSELNVNALELDDSALYLCASSRRQGEGTDTQYFGPGTRLTVL.

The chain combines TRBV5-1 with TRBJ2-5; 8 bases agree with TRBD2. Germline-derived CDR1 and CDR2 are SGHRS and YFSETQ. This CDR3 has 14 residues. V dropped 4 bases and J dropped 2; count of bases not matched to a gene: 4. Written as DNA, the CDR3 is TGCGCCAGCAGCCTGACTAGCGCTCAAGAGACCCAGTACTTC. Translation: CASSLTSAQETQYF.

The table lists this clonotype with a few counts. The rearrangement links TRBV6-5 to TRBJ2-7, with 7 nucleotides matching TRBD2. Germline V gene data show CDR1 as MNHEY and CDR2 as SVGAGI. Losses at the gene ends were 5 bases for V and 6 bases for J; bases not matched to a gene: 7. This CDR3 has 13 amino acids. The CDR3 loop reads CASSTPGGVEQYV. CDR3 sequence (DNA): TGTGCCAGCAGTACCCCTGGGGGGGTCGAGCAGTACGTC.

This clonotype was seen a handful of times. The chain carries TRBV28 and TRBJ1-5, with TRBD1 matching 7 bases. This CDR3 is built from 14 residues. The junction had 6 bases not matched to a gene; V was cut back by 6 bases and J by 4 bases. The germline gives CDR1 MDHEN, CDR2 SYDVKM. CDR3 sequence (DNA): TGTGCCAGCAGATCGGGACAGTTGAATCAGCCCCAGCATTTT. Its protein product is CASRSGQLNQPQHF.

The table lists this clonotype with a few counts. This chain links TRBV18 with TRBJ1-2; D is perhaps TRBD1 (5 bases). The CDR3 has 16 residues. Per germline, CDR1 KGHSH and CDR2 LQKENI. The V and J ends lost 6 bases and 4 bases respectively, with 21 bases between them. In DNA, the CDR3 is TGTGCCAGCTCCGAGTACGGGGCTGGTACTGGCTATGGCTACACCTTC. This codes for CASSEYGAGTGYGYTF. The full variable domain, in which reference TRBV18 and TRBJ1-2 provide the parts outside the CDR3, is NAGVMQNPRHLVRRRGQEARLRCSPMKGHSHVYWYRQLPEEGLKFMVYLQKENIIDESGMPKERFSAEFPKEGPSILRIQQVVRGDSAAYFCASSEYGAGTGYGYTFGSGTRLTVV.

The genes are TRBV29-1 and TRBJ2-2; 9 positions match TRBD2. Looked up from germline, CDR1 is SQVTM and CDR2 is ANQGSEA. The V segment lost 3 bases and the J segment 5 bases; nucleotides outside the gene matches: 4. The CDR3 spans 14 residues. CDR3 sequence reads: CSVDSREGTGELFF. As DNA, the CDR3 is TGCAGCGTTGATTCGCGGGAGGGGACCGGGGAGCTGTTTTTT.

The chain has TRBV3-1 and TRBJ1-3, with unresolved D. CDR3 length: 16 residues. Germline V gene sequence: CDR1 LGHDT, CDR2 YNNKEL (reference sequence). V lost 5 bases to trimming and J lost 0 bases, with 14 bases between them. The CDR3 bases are TGTGCCAGCAGCACCTTCGGAAGGTACTCTGGAAACACCATATATTTT. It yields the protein CASSTFGRYSGNTIYF.

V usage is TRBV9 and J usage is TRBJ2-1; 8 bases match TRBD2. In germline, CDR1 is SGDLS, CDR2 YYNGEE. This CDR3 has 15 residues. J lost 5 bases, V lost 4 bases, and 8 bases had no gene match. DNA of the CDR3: TGTGCCAGCAGCTACGGACTAGCACCCGACAATGAGCAGTTCTTC. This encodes CASSYGLAPDNEQFF.